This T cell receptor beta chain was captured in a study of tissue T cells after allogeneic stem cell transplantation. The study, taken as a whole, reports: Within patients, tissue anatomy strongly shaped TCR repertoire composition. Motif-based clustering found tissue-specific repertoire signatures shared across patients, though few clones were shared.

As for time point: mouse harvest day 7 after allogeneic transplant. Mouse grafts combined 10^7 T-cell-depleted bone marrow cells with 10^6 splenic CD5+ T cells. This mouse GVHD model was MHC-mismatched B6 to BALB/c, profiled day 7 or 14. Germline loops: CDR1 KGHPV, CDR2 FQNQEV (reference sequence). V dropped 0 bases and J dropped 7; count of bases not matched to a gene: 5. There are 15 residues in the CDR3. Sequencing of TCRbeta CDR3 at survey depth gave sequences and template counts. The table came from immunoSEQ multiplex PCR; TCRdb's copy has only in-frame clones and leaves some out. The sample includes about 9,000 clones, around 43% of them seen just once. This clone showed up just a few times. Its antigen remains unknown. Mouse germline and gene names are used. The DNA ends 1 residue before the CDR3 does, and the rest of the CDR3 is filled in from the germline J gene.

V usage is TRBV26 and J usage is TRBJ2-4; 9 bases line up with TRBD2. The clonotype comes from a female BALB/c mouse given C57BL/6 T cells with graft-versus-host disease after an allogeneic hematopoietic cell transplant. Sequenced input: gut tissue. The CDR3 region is CASSLSWGGRDTLYF. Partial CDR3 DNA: TGTGCCAGCAGTCTGTCATGGGGGGGCCGGGACACCTTGTAC. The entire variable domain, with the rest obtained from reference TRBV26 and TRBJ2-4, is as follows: NSKVIQTPRYLVKGQGQKAKMRCIPEKGHPVVFWYQQNKNNEFKFLINFQNQEVLQQIDMTEKRFSAECPSNSPCSLEIQSSEAGDSALYLCASSLSWGGRDTLYFGAGTRLSVL.